This TCR beta chain was found in a study of tumor-infiltrating lymphocytes in glioblastoma multiforme. Study-wide results and caveats: The TCR and somatic mutation analysis included just one glioblastoma patient.

TCRB libraries came from RNA via three nested multiplex PCR rounds. A C-beta primer primed TCRB cDNA from 0.5 ug RNA. TCRdb redid the calling of the multiplex PCR reads with MiXCR, one entry per CDR3 protein. The data contain some 9,300 distinct CDR3 sequences, 74% of them singletons. Germline V gene data show CDR1 as DFQATT and CDR2 as SNEGSKA (reference sequence). There are 13 residues in the CDR3. V gave up 5 bases and J gave up 6 bases, with 14 bases separating them. This clonotype has only a few counts. Its antigen is unknown. The chain employs TRBV20-1 and TRBJ2-1, with a tentative D call TRBD2 (6 bases). The source of this sequence is a male donor with glioblastoma. The material sequenced was brain tumor tissue. CDR3 sequence reads: CSAPKEGSNEQFF. The CDR3, as DNA: TGCAGTGCTCCCAAGGAGGGATCCAATGAGCAGTTCTTC.